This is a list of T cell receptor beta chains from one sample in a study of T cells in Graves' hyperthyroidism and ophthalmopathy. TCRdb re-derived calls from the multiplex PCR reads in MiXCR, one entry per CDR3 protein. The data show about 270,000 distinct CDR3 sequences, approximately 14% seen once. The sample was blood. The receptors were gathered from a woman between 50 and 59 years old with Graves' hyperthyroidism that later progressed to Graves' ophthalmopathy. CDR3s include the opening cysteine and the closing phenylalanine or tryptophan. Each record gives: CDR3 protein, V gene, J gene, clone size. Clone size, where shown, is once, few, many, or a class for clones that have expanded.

CDR3: CASSLSGGDTQYF
V: TRBV27
J: TRBJ2-3
size: many

CDR3: CSARVAGGTDTQYF
V: TRBV20-1
J: TRBJ2-3
size: few

CDR3: CASSLQGGETQYF
V: TRBV5-5
J: TRBJ2-5
size: few

CDR3: CASSFPGTGANVLTF
V: TRBV5-1
J: TRBJ2-6
size: many

CDR3: CASSLGWTALNTEAFF
V: TRBV5-1
J: TRBJ1-1
size: few

CDR3: CASSSSAGEGLNTEAFF
V: TRBV27
J: TRBJ1-1
size: many

CDR3: CASSTPTGELFF
V: TRBV28
J: TRBJ2-2
size: many

CDR3: CASNTGSPYEQYF
V: TRBV2
J: TRBJ2-7
size: -

CDR3: CASSESREASSYNEQFF
V: TRBV10-2
J: TRBJ2-1
size: once

CDR3: CASSDRANTGELFF
V: TRBV2
J: TRBJ2-2
size: many

CDR3: CASSTGWGNEQFF
V: TRBV6-1
J: TRBJ2-1
size: many

CDR3: CSARRPGHSTGYGYTF
V: TRBV20-1
J: TRBJ1-2
size: few

CDR3: CASSLGGREFF
V: TRBV6-1
J: TRBJ2-1
size: few

CDR3: CASSLSKGRIGETQYF
V: TRBV5-1
J: TRBJ2-5
size: -

CDR3: CASTTQGSTEAFF
V: TRBV28
J: TRBJ1-1
size: many

CDR3: CASSSVTGGRTDTQYF
V: TRBV12-3/TRBV12-4
J: TRBJ2-3
size: many

CDR3: CASSRPAGVTDTQYF
V: TRBV18
J: TRBJ2-3
size: many

CDR3: CASSPGVWNQPQHF
V: TRBV4-1
J: TRBJ1-5
size: few

CDR3: CASSLEAGADTQYF
V: TRBV7-3
J: TRBJ2-3
size: many

CDR3: CASSAEVGDTEAFF
V: TRBV9
J: TRBJ1-1
size: many

CDR3: CASSLGTGTHNEQFF
V: TRBV5-4
J: TRBJ2-1
size: -

CDR3: CASSLTTDTEAFF
V: TRBV11-3
J: TRBJ1-1
size: few

CDR3: CSASERVADTQYF
V: TRBV20-1
J: TRBJ2-3
size: -

CDR3: CASSPSVGALGAGVEPPRYNEQFF
V: TRBV12-3/TRBV12-4
J: TRBJ2-1
size: many

CDR3: CASSEPRGASAEQYF
V: TRBV6-1
J: TRBJ2-7
size: many

CDR3: CASIRDRGGGGGYTF
V: TRBV2
J: TRBJ1-2
size: many

CDR3: CASSTSEKLFF
V: TRBV11-2
J: TRBJ1-4
size: many

CDR3: CANSDRDRGLATYNEQFF
V: TRBV13
J: TRBJ2-1
size: many

CDR3: CSASLGPRYEQYF
V: TRBV20-1
J: TRBJ2-7
size: many

CDR3: CRSRAGETQYF
V: TRBV20-1
J: TRBJ2-5
size: many

CDR3: CASSFGGVGNIQYF
V: TRBV28
J: TRBJ2-4
size: many

CDR3: CASSLLNSGRTGELFF
V: TRBV5-4
J: TRBJ2-2
size: few

CDR3: CASSVDSGNTIYF
V: TRBV9
J: TRBJ1-3
size: few

CDR3: CASSTPGLAHNEQFF
V: TRBV28
J: TRBJ2-1
size: few

CDR3: CASSQLAGYNTDTQYF
V: TRBV7-2
J: TRBJ2-3
size: -

CDR3: CASRGLGTSGSNEQFF
V: TRBV19
J: TRBJ2-1
size: -

CDR3: CASSSTVLSYSPLHF
V: TRBV7-3
J: TRBJ1-6
size: many

CDR3: CASRGLAKDTQYF
V: TRBV28
J: TRBJ2-3
size: many

CDR3: CASSQGTFVSYNEQFF
V: TRBV4-1
J: TRBJ2-1
size: many

CDR3: CASSPPTSGSRQETQYF
V: TRBV18
J: TRBJ2-5
size: many

CDR3: CASSRPQETQYF
V: TRBV7-2
J: TRBJ2-5
size: -

CDR3: CASSQGQGPEAFF
V: TRBV18
J: TRBJ1-1
size: many

CDR3: CASSRFATLVYGELFF
V: TRBV4-1
J: TRBJ2-2
size: few

CDR3: CASSRGIVSGANVLTF
V: TRBV5-4
J: TRBJ2-6
size: -

CDR3: CASSPRDTLMNTEAFF
V: TRBV12-3/TRBV12-4
J: TRBJ1-1
size: many

CDR3: CASSLEGSDRDGYTF
V: TRBV5-1
J: TRBJ1-2
size: few

CDR3: CASSEDRFYNEQFF
V: TRBV25-1
J: TRBJ2-1
size: -

CDR3: CASGWTSGEQFF
V: TRBV12-5
J: TRBJ2-1
size: few

CDR3: CASSFSGTLGDEQFF
V: TRBV6-5
J: TRBJ2-1
size: -

CDR3: CATSRNGQGAVETQYF
V: TRBV15
J: TRBJ2-5
size: few

CDR3: CASSLALGGPSYEQYF
V: TRBV5-6
J: TRBJ2-7
size: few

CDR3: CASNRDKRQPQHF
V: TRBV18
J: TRBJ1-5
size: -

CDR3: CAISSRGAGQETQYF
V: TRBV10-3
J: TRBJ2-5
size: few